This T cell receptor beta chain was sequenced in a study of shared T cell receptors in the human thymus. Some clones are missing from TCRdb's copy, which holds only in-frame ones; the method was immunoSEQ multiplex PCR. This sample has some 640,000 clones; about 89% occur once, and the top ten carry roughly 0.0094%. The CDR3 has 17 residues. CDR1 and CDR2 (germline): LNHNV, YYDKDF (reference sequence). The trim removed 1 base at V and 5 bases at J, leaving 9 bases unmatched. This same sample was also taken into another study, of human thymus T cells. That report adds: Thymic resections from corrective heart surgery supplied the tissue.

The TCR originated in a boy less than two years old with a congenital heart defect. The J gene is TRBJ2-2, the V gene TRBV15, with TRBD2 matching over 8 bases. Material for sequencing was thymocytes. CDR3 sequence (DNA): TGTGCCACCAGCAGAGGTACGGGGACTAGGAAGACCGGGGAGCTGTTTTTT. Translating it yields CATSRGTGTRKTGELFF.